This T cell receptor (beta chain) was sequenced during a study of cytomegalovirus exposure and HLA in healthy donors. Study-level information: In terms of ancestry, the Caucasian-associated cluster contained about four fifths of the approximately 400 genotyped donors.

In regard to this clone: The antigen is unknown.

Findings of the study overall: Many donors carried some public TCRs, although rarity characterized most TCR sequences. Donors were assumed by presence/absence analyses to have roughly uniform sequencing depth.

The PCR contained 60 Vbeta and 13 Jbeta primers. The protocol was immunoSEQ multiplex PCR, while the TCRdb copy is restricted to in-frame clones and leaves out a portion. Among 100,000 to 150,000 clones listed, 77% were seen once. The CDR3 runs 15 residues. Looked up from germline, CDR1 is SGHVS and CDR2 is FQNEAQ. Trimming shortened V by 5 bases and J by 1 base, and 9 bases separated the two germline ends. This chain connects TRBV7-8 to TRBJ2-6, with D maybe TRBD2 (6 bases). Sequenced input: PBMCs. The receptor comes from a woman in her forties in good health and CMV-seropositive. The chain's CDR3 is CASSPRGSGANVLTF. For the CDR3, the DNA is TGTGCCAGCAGCCCACGGGGGTCTGGGGCCAACGTCCTGACTTTC.